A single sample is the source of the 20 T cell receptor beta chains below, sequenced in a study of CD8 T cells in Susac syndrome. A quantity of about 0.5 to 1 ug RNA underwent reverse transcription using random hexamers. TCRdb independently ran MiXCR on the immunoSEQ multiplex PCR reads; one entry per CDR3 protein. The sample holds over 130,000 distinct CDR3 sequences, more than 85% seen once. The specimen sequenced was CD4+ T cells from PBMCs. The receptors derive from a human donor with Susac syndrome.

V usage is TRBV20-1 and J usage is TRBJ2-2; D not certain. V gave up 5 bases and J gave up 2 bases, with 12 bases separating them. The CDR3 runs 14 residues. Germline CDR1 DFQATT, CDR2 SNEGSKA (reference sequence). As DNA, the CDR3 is TGCAGTGCTGCGAAAATTGGTAACACCGGGGAGCTGTTTTTT. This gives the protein CSAAKIGNTGELFF.

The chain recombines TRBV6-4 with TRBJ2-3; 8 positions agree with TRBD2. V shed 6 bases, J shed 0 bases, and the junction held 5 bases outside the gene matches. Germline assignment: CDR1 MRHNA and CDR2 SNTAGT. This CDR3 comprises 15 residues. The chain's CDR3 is CASRLASGSTDTQYF. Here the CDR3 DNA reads TGTGCCAGCAGGTTGGCTAGCGGGAGCACAGATACGCAGTATTTT.

The CDR3 protein is CASSAGQGNSPLHF. The CDR3 DNA is TGTGCCAGCAGCGCAGGACAGGGGAATTCACCCCTCCACTTT. V is TRBV11-3 and J is TRBJ1-6, with 9 bases aligning to TRBD1. Germline V gives CDR1 SGHNT, CDR2 YENEEA. The CDR3 covers 14 residues. V lost 5 bases, J lost 7 bases, and 3 bases stayed unmatched.

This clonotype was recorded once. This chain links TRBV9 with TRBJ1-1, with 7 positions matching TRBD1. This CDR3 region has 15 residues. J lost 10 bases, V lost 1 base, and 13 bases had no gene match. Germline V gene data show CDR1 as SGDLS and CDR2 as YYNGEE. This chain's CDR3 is CASSVLGGEGQRAFF. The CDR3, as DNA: TGTGCCAGCAGCGTACTGGGAGGGGAGGGACAGAGAGCTTTCTTT.

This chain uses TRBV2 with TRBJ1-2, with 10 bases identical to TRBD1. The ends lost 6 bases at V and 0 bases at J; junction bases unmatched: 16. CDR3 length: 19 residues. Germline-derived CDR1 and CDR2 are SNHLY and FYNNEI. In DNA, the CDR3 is TGTGCCAGCAGACAAAGCGCCAGGACAGGGGGTGAGACTAACTATGGCTACACCTTC. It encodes CASRQSARTGGETNYGYTF. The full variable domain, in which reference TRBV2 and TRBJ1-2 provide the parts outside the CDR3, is EPEVTQTPSHQVTQMGQEVILRCVPISNHLYFYWYRQILGQKVEFLVSFYNNEISEKSEIFDDQFSVERPDGSNFTLKIRSTKLEDSAMYFCASRQSARTGGETNYGYTFGSGTRLTVV.

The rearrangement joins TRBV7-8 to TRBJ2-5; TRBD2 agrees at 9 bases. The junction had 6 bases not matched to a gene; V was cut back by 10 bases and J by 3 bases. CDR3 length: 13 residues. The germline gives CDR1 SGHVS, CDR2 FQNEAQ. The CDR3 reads CATRGLAEETQYF. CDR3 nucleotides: TGTGCCACCCGGGGACTAGCAGAAGAGACCCAGTACTTC. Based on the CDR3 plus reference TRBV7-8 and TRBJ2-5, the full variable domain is GAGVSQSPRYKVAKRGQDVALRCDPISGHVSLFWYQQALGQGPEFLTYFQNEAQLDKSGLPSDRFFAERPEGSVSTLKIQRTQQEDSAVYLCATRGLAEETQYFGPGTRLLVL.

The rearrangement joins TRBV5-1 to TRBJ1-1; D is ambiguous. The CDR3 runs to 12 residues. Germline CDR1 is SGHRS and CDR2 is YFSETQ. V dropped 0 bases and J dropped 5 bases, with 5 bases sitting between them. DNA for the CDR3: TGCGCCAGCAGCTTGGGTAAGACTGAAGCTTTCTTT. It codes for CASSLGKTEAFF.

The CDR3 nucleotides are TGCGCCAGCAGCCTTAATGGACAGGGTGGGACTGAAGCTTTCTTT. Protein sequence: CASSLNGQGGTEAFF. The gene calls are TRBV5-1 and TRBJ1-1; 8 bases agree with TRBD1. Looked up from germline, CDR1 is SGHRS and CDR2 is YFSETQ. CDR3 length: 15 residues. V shed 4 bases, J shed 5 bases, and the junction held 10 bases outside the gene matches.

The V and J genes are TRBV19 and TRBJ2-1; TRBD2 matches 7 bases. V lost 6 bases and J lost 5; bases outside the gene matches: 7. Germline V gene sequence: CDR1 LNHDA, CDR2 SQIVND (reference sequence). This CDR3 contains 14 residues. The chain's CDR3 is CASRSGLNDNEQFF. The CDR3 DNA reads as TGTGCCAGTAGGTCGGGACTAAATGACAATGAGCAGTTCTTC.

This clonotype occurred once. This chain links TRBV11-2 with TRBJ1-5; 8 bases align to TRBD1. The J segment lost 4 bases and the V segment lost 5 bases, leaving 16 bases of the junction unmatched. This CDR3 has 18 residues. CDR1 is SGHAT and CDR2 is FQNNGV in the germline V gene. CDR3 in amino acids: CASSRGTGIPMGNQPQHF. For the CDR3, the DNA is TGTGCCAGCAGCCGAGGGACAGGTATTCCTATGGGAAATCAGCCCCAGCATTTT.

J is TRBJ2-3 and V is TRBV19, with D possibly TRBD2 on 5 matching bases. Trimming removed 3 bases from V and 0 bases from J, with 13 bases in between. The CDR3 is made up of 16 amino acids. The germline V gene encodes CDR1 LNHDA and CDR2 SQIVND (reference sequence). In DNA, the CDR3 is TGTGCCAGTAGTATCGCTTCGGGGTCTAGCACAGATACGCAGTATTTT. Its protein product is CASSIASGSSTDTQYF.

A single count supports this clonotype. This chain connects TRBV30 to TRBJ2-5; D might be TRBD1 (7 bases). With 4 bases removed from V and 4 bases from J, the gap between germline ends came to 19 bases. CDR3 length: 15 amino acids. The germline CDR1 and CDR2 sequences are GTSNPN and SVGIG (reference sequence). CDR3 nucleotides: TGTGCCTGGACCAAACAAAGACAGGGAGGAGAGACCCAGTACTTC. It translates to CAWTKQRQGGETQYF.

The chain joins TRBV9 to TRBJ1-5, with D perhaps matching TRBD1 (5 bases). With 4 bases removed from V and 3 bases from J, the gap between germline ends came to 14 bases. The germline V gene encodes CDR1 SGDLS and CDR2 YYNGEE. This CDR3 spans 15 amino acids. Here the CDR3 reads CASSPEGMANQPQHF. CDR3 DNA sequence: TGTGCCAGCAGCCCCGAGGGGATGGCCAATCAGCCCCAGCATTTT.

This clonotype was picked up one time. For the CDR3, the DNA is TGTGCCAGTAGTATAATCGGTGGCAACACAGATACGCAGTATTTT. Translated, it gives CASSIIGGNTDTQYF. This chain uses TRBV19 with TRBJ2-3; no reliable D call. Trimming removed 2 bases at V and 2 bases at J, with 11 bases between. This CDR3 has 15 residues. Germline assignment: CDR1 LNHDA and CDR2 SQIVND (reference sequence).

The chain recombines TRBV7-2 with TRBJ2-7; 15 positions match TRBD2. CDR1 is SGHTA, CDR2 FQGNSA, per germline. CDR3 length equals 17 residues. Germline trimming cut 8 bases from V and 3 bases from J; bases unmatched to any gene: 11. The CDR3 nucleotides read TGTGCCAGCGGGGCCAGGGGACTAGCGGGGGGTAGCTACGAGCAGTACTTC. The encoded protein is CASGARGLAGGSYEQYF.

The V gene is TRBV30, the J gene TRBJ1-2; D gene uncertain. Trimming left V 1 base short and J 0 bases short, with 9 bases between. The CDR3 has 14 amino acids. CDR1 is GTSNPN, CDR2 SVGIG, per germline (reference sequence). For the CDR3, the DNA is TGTGCCTGGAGTGAGGGCAGAGCTAACTATGGCTACACCTTC. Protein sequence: CAWSEGRANYGYTF.

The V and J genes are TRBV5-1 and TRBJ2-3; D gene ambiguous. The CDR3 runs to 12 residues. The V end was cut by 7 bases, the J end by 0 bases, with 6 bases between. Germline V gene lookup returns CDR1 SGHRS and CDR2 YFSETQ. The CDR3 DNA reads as TGCGCCAGCGGCGAGAGCACAGATACGCAGTATTTT. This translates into CASGESTDTQYF.

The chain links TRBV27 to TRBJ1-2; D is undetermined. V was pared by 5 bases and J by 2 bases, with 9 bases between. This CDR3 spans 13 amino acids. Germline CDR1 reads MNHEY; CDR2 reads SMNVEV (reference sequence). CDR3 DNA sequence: TGTGCCAGCAGTGCCCGGCAGAACTATGGCTACACCTTC. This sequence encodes CASSARQNYGYTF.

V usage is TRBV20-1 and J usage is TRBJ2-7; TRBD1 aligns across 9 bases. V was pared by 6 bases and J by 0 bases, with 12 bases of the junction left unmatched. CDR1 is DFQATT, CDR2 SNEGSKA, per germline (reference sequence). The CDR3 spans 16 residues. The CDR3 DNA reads TGCAGTGCCCCCGGGGGACAGGGCCTGTACTCCTACGAGCAGTACTTC. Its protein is CSAPGGQGLYSYEQYF.

The CDR3: CAWSDGTSYEQYF. CDR3 sequence (DNA): TGTGCCTGGAGTGACGGGACTAGCTACGAGCAGTACTTC. V is TRBV30 and J is TRBJ2-7, with 8 bases lining up with TRBD2. The germline CDR1 and CDR2 sequences are GTSNPN and SVGIG (reference sequence). The CDR3 loop spans 13 amino acids. Germline trimming cut 1 base from V and 3 bases from J; bases unmatched to any gene: 2.